A single sample gave rise to the 29 T cell receptor beta chains below, sequenced in a study of regulatory T cells in long-lasting Graves disease. Time point: newly diagnosed GD, antithyroid drugs for less than 3 months. PBMC-derived RNA was used for the TCR library. HTBI primers from iRepertoire and Arm-PCR of CDR3 regions yielded the TCR beta libraries. TCRdb independently ran MiXCR on the multiplex PCR reads; one entry per CDR3 protein. The sample records about 540,000 distinct CDR3 sequences, roughly 12% being singletons. The same sample was also used in a study of T cells in Graves' hyperthyroidism and ophthalmopathy.

Sequenced material: peripheral blood mononuclear cells (PBMCs), taken at new diagnosis, from a patient treated with antithyroid drugs. The receptors derive from a young man with Graves disease.

Of note for this clonotype: It differs at one base from a far larger clone, so likely a read error. This rearrangement joins TRBV28 to TRBJ2-4, with D uncertain. The better agreement between TRBJ1-2 and the DNA end casts doubt on the J call. CDR1 MDHEN and CDR2 SYDVKM come from the germline V gene. This CDR3 is 14 amino acids long. The CDR3: CASSFTDICYGYTF. CDR3 nucleotide sequence: TGTGCCAGCAGTTTCACGGATATTTGCTATGGCTACACCTTC.

The rearrangement joins TRBV6-5 to TRBJ1-3; D is perhaps TRBD1 (5 bases). The CDR3 contains 16 residues. Germline CDR1 and CDR2: MNHEY and SVGAGI. V was shortened by 4 bases and J by 0 bases, with 13 bases between the two germline ends. Written as DNA, the CDR3 is TGTGCCAGCAGTTCTGGGACTTTCAGCTCTGGAAACACCATATATTTT. Protein: CASSSGTFSSGNTIYF.

The rearrangement links TRBV3-1 to TRBJ2-2, with D possibly being TRBD2 (7 bases). The CDR3 consists of 13 residues. CDR1 and CDR2 from the germline V gene are LGHDT and YNNKEL (reference sequence). The V and J ends lost 8 bases and 5 bases respectively, with 12 bases between them. The CDR3 nucleotides are TGTGCCAGCTGGGGGGGGCTGACCGGGGAGCTGTTTTTT. Residues: CASWGGLTGELFF.

This clonotype showed up many times. The chain joins TRBV27 to TRBJ2-1; TRBD2 might be the D (6 bases). Looked up from germline, CDR1 is MNHEY and CDR2 is SMNVEV (reference sequence). V lost 0 bases, J lost 7 bases, and 13 bases lay in between. The CDR3 is made up of 15 amino acids. CDR3: CASSLSSGLRNEQFF. The CDR3 DNA follows: TGTGCCAGCAGTTTATCCTCGGGACTTCGAAATGAGCAGTTCTTC.

This clonotype was found many times. The rearrangement links TRBV7-2 to TRBJ2-5; TRBD2 matches 8 bases. The CDR3 contains 17 residues. The V gene end was trimmed by 1 base and the J gene end by 3 bases; junction bases not matched to a gene: 10. The germline V gene encodes CDR1 SGHTA and CDR2 FQGNSA. In nucleotides, the CDR3 is TGTGCCAGCAGCTTAGTGGATTGGGTGACTAGCGAAGAGACCCAGTACTTC. Its protein product is CASSLVDWVTSEETQYF.

Many counts were recorded for this clonotype. CDR3 nucleotide sequence: TGTGCCAGCAGCGTAGTAGGCTACGGTGAGCAGTTCTTC. It specifies CASSVVGYGEQFF. The genes are TRBV9 and TRBJ2-1; D not resolved. Trimming cost V 0 bases and J 9 bases, with 10 bases left between them. The CDR3 is made up of 13 amino acids. Germline V gives CDR1 SGDLS, CDR2 YYNGEE.

This clonotype was recorded at least ten times. This rearrangement joins TRBV27 to TRBJ2-2, with D unresolved. The V end lost 5 bases, the J end lost 6 bases, and 13 bases lay between the germline ends. Germline values: CDR1 MNHEY, CDR2 SMNVEV (reference sequence). The CDR3 covers 14 residues. CDR3 sequence reads: CASSPIEKPGELFF. The DNA for the CDR3 is TGTGCCAGCAGTCCTATCGAAAAACCCGGGGAGCTGTTTTTT.

This clonotype showed up just a few times. The CDR3 DNA reads as TGTGCCAGCCAAGTACCCCGCCATAGCGGGAGGCTCTACAATGAGCAGTTCTTC. Protein: CASQVPRHSGRLYNEQFF. J is TRBJ2-1 and V is TRBV6-2 or TRBV6-3; 10 bases align to TRBD2. There are 18 residues in the CDR3. The germline gives CDR1 MNHEY, CDR2 SVGEGT. V shed 8 bases, J shed 3 bases, and the junction held 16 bases outside the gene matches.

The sample holds many counts of this clonotype. The chain couples TRBV11-2 to TRBJ2-1; D is perhaps TRBD1 or TRBD2 (5 bases each). Trimming took 3 bases from V and 2 from J, leaving 14 bases between them. The CDR3 runs 16 residues. From germline, CDR1 is SGHAT and CDR2 FQNNGV. CDR3 bases: TGTGCCAGCAGCTTTCTCTGGGGGACCGCCTACAATGAGCAGTTCTTC. It translates to CASSFLWGTAYNEQFF.

This clonotype was observed a handful of times. This may arise from a read error, as a much more abundant clone is one base away. The chain joins TRBV12-3 or TRBV12-4 to TRBJ1-4; perhaps TRBD1 as D (6 bases). The CDR3 spans 14 residues. CDR3 sequence (DNA): TGTGCCAGCAGGGCGGGGGGCAGGGAGTTCGGACTGTCTTTT. It specifies CASRAGGREFGLSF.

The V gene is TRBV6-1, the J gene TRBJ2-7; the match to TRBD2 covers 13 bases. Germline CDR1 MNHNS, CDR2 SASEGT. The CDR3 loop spans 16 amino acids. Trimming at V came to 4 bases and at J to 0 bases, leaving 3 bases not matched to a gene. In DNA form, the CDR3 reads TGTGCCAGCAGTGGGACTAGCGGGAGCCTCTCCTACGAGCAGTACTTC. Residues: CASSGTSGSLSYEQYF.

Many counts were recorded for this clonotype. The gene calls are TRBV7-8 and TRBJ1-1, with 7 bases lining up with TRBD1. V shed 2 bases, J shed 9 bases, and the junction held 12 bases outside the gene matches. The CDR3 runs to 15 residues. Germline V gene data show CDR1 as SGHVS and CDR2 as FQNEAQ. The CDR3 DNA is TGTGCCAGCAGCTTATACGGACAGGAAGCAAATAAAGCTTTCTTT. Its translation is CASSLYGQEANKAFF.

In this sample, this clonotype turned up many times. A read error may account for a junction end that differs from germline. The rearrangement uses TRBV5-1 and TRBJ2-3, with 11 bases aligning to TRBD2. The V gene's germline CDR1 is SGHRS and CDR2 YFSETQ. The CDR3 runs to 15 residues. The CDR3 nucleotides read TGTGCCAGCAGTCGTAGCGGGAGGGGCACAGATACGCAGTATTTT. Amino acids: CASSRSGRGTDTQYF. Supplemented by reference TRBV5-1 and TRBJ2-3, the full variable domain reads KAGVTQTPRYLIKTRGQQVTLSCSPISGHRSVSWYQQTPGQGLQFLFEYFSETQRNKGNFPGRFSGRQFSNSRSEMNVSTLELGDSALYLCASSRSGRGTDTQYFGPGTRLTVL.

The table lists this clonotype with many counts. A read error is possible here, since a much larger clone lies one base away. This rearrangement joins TRBV11-1 to TRBJ2-3, with D unresolved. Germline-derived CDR1 and CDR2 are SGHAT and FQDESV (reference sequence). Trimming pared 2 bases from V and 7 bases from J, leaving 10 bases between. The CDR3 length is 13 residues. The CDR3 sequence: CASSLSPVNTQYF. The CDR3 region has the DNA TGTGCCAGCAGCTTAAGCCCTGTCAATACGCAGTATTTT.

The table lists this clonotype with a few counts. It may be a read error: a sequence one base away is much more abundant. The chain recombines TRBV7-9 with TRBJ2-1, with D tentatively TRBD2 (5 bases). Germline lookup yields CDR1 SEHNR and CDR2 FQNEAQ (reference sequence). The CDR3 is 12 residues long. CDR3 loop: CVSSFTSNEQFF. CDR3 DNA sequence: TGTGTCAGCAGCTTTACTAGCAATGAGCAGTTCTTC.

This clonotype was counted ten times or more. The chain couples TRBV12-3 or TRBV12-4 to TRBJ2-5; TRBD2 might be the D (6 bases). The CDR3 sequence is 14 residues long. Trimming took off 8 bases at V and 6 bases at J, with 19 bases between the two ends. Written as DNA, the CDR3 is TGTGCCAGCGCCACGGTGGGGGGAGGAAAGACCCAGTACTTC. Translating gives CASATVGGGKTQYF.

The chain's CDR3 is CASSPATRTNEKLFF. The CDR3 DNA reads as TGTGCCAGCAGCCCTGCGACAAGAACTAATGAAAAACTGTTTTTT. The chain carries TRBV2 and TRBJ1-4; no reliable D call. The CDR3 runs 15 residues. Trimming pared 6 bases from V and 1 base from J, leaving 12 bases between. Germline CDR1 SNHLY, CDR2 FYNNEI. Based on the CDR3 plus reference TRBV2 and TRBJ1-4, the full variable domain is EPEVTQTPSHQVTQMGQEVILRCVPISNHLYFYWYRQILGQKVEFLVSFYNNEISEKSEIFDDQFSVERPDGSNFTLKIRSTKLEDSAMYFCASSPATRTNEKLFFGSGTQLSVL.

This clonotype was counted at least ten times. The chain uses TRBV12-3 or TRBV12-4 and TRBJ1-4; the D is unclear. Deletions cut 5 bases from V and 0 bases from J, with 10 bases between. CDR3 size: 15 residues. In DNA, the CDR3 is TGTGCCAGCAGTATAGACTTCTCAACTAATGAAAAACTGTTTTTT. Translated, it gives CASSIDFSTNEKLFF.

This clonotype appeared many times. The rearrangement joins TRBV20-1 to TRBJ2-5; 7 bases match TRBD2. J was trimmed by 5 bases and V by 6 bases; bases with no gene match: 6. The germline gives CDR1 DFQATT, CDR2 SNEGSKA (reference sequence). There are 12 residues in the CDR3. The DNA of the CDR3 is TGCAGTGCACTTTGGGGGGGTGAGACCCAGTACTTC. Residues: CSALWGGETQYF.

This chain connects TRBV29-1 to TRBJ2-7, with TRBD1 matching over 8 bases. The trim removed 7 bases at V and 6 bases at J, leaving 5 bases unmatched. This CDR3 spans 11 amino acids. Germline CDR1 reads SQVTM; CDR2 reads ANQGSEA. For the CDR3, the DNA is TGCAGCGGGGGGACAGGTACCGAGCAGTACTTC. It translates to CSGGTGTEQYF.

This clonotype was detected many times. V gene TRBV7-2 combines with J gene TRBJ2-3; unclear D gene. The CDR3 contains 12 residues. CDR1 SGHTA and CDR2 FQGNSA come from the germline V gene. The V end lost 5 bases, the J end lost 8 bases, and 11 bases lay between the germline ends. CDR3 sequence (DNA): TGTGCCAGCAGCGTCAACGTGGGTACGCAGTATTTT. Amino acids: CASSVNVGTQYF.

The J gene is TRBJ2-1, the V gene TRBV2; 8 bases align to TRBD2. V shed 4 bases and J 3 bases; nucleotides not matched to a gene: 5. There are 15 residues in the CDR3. Looked up from germline, CDR1 is SNHLY and CDR2 is FYNNEI. CDR3 residues: CASSVLAAYYNEQFF. The DNA for the CDR3 is TGTGCCAGCAGTGTACTAGCGGCTTACTACAATGAGCAGTTCTTC.

With regard to this clonotype: At one boundary the junction diverges from the germline segment, which might be a read error. V gene TRBV5-1 combines with J gene TRBJ1-2; TRBD1 is a possible D gene (6 bases). The CDR3 totals 14 residues. In germline, CDR1 is SGHRS, CDR2 YFSETQ. CDR3 region: CASSSTGDILGCTF. CDR3 bases: TGCGCCAGCAGCTCAACCGGGGACATCCTGGGCTGCACCTTC.

This clonotype was detected only a few times. The chain joins TRBV29-1 to TRBJ2-4, with D possibly being TRBD2 (5 bases). The CDR3 runs to 11 residues. The germline V and J ends were trimmed by 2 bases and 7 bases, with 6 bases remaining between them. CDR1 and CDR2 (germline): SQVTM, ANQGSEA. The CDR3 is CSVERGNIQYF. Here the CDR3 DNA reads TGCAGCGTTGAACGCGGGAACATTCAGTACTTC.

V and J are TRBV4-2 and TRBJ2-4; the match to TRBD2 covers 7 bases. Per germline, CDR1 LGHNA and CDR2 YNFKEQ. The CDR3 spans 15 residues. Germline trimming cut 6 bases from V and 0 bases from J; bases unmatched to any gene: 5. Written as DNA, the CDR3 is TGTGCCAGCAGTAAACTAGCGTTAGCCAAAAACATTCAGTACTTC. Translated: CASSKLALAKNIQYF.

The chain links TRBV6-1 to TRBJ1-3; unclear D gene. This CDR3 is 15 amino acids long. V gave up 5 bases and J gave up 0 bases, with 11 bases separating them. The germline gives CDR1 MNHNS, CDR2 SASEGT. Written as DNA, the CDR3 is TGTGCCAGCAGTCGGATGGACGGCTCTGGAAACACCATATATTTT. Translation: CASSRMDGSGNTIYF.

In its sample, this clonotype was seen many times. V gene TRBV7-9 combines with J gene TRBJ2-5; D ambiguous. The germline V gene has CDR1 SEHNR and CDR2 FQNEAQ (reference sequence). Trimming took 2 bases from V and 2 from J, leaving 12 bases between them. The CDR3 is made up of 15 amino acids. CDR3 sequence reads: CASSLSRLKQETQYF. In nucleotides, the CDR3 is TGTGCCAGCAGCTTATCACGACTCAAGCAAGAGACCCAGTACTTC.

This clonotype was counted ten times or more. The J gene is TRBJ2-7, the V gene TRBV2, with TRBD1 identical over 7 bases. V dropped 5 bases and J dropped 2; count of bases not matched to a gene: 3. The CDR3 is 13 amino acids. Germline V gene lookup returns CDR1 SNHLY and CDR2 FYNNEI. The CDR3 DNA sequence: TGTGCCAGCAGTTGGCAGGGGGCCTACGAGCAGTACTTC. This sequence encodes CASSWQGAYEQYF.

This clonotype was found many times. The chain has TRBV20-1 and TRBJ2-1, with TRBD2 identical over 10 bases. CDR3 size: 14 residues. Looked up from germline, CDR1 is DFQATT and CDR2 is SNEGSKA (reference sequence). V gave up 6 bases and J gave up 8 bases; unmatched junction bases: 10. The CDR3 spells CSACTSGDMDEQFF. Here the CDR3 DNA reads TGCAGTGCCTGTACTAGCGGGGACATGGATGAGCAGTTCTTC.